Shown below are 10 T cell receptor beta chains from a single sample sequenced in a study of response to subunit inactivated influenza vaccine. TCRdb analysed the RT-PCR reads with MiXCR anew, one entry per CDR3 protein. The sample consists of approximately 730,000 distinct CDR3 sequences, approximately 15% of them appearing once. Specimen: PBMCs from blood, collected around two weeks before vaccination. These receptor sequences come from a man between 50 and 59 years old who received an inactivated influenza vaccine.

There are many counts of this clonotype. The chain couples TRBV2 to TRBJ2-7; perhaps TRBD2 as D (5 bases). CDR3 length equals 13 residues. The germline V gene has CDR1 SNHLY and CDR2 FYNNEI. With 6 bases removed from V and 6 bases from J, the gap between germline ends came to 15 bases. CDR3 protein: CASSALGVGEQYF. Here the CDR3 DNA reads TGTGCCAGCAGCGCCCTCGGGGTTGGCGAGCAGTACTTC.

This clonotype was observed a few times. This chain connects TRBV7-2 to TRBJ2-7; 9 bases match TRBD2. The V gene's germline CDR1 is SGHTA and CDR2 FQGNSA. V shed 5 bases, J shed 2 bases, and the junction held 7 bases outside the gene matches. This CDR3 is built from 15 residues. CDR3 sequence: CASSKRTSAAYEQYF. CDR3 in DNA: TGTGCCAGCAGCAAGAGGACTAGCGCCGCCTACGAGCAGTACTTC.

The chain combines TRBV20-1 with TRBJ2-5; D ambiguous. The CDR3 loop spans 14 amino acids. Germline loops: CDR1 DFQATT, CDR2 SNEGSKA (reference sequence). V was clipped by 2 bases and J by 9 bases, with 19 bases between them. As DNA, the CDR3 is TGCAGTGCTAGACCGATCGAACCGGCCCTGGCCCAGTACTTC. Translated: CSARPIEPALAQYF.

This clonotype was detected a few times. This sequence joins TRBV27 and TRBJ2-4; D is undetermined. CDR1 is MNHEY and CDR2 is SMNVEV in the germline V gene (reference sequence). V shed 6 bases and J shed 7 bases, with 13 bases lying between them. This CDR3 comprises 13 residues. The CDR3 loop is CASSPRIGNIQYF. The CDR3 coding sequence is TGTGCCAGCAGCCCACGGATTGGGAACATTCAGTACTTC.

V is TRBV18 and J is TRBJ1-5; no clear D. This CDR3 contains 16 residues. Germline V gives CDR1 KGHSH, CDR2 LQKENI. Trimming shortened V by 5 bases and J by 0 bases, and 14 bases separated the two germline ends. For the CDR3, the DNA is TGTGCCAGCTCATCGGACGGACCTTATAGCAATCAGCCCCAGCATTTT. This encodes CASSSDGPYSNQPQHF.

This clonotype was seen a handful of times. The chain carries TRBV7-2 and TRBJ2-3, with 13 bases that match TRBD2. This CDR3 region has 15 residues. The junction had 4 bases not matched to a gene; V was cut back by 5 bases and J by 5 bases. CDR1 and CDR2 from the germline V gene are SGHTA and FQGNSA. This CDR3 reads CASSVLAGGQDTQYF. In DNA form, the CDR3 reads TGTGCCAGCAGCGTACTAGCGGGGGGGCAAGATACGCAGTATTTT. The variable domain in full, with the rest retrieved from reference TRBV7-2 and TRBJ2-3, is GAGVSQSPSNKVTEKGKDVELRCDPISGHTALYWYRQSLGQGLEFLIYFQGNSAPDKSGLPSDRFSAERTGGSVSTLTIQRTQQEDSAVYLCASSVLAGGQDTQYFGPGTRLTVL.

The chain has TRBV28 and TRBJ2-7, with TRBD2 matching 12 bases. J was trimmed by 2 bases and V by 6 bases; bases with no gene match: 5. This CDR3 spans 15 amino acids. Germline V CDR1 and CDR2: MDHEN, SYDVKM. In DNA, the CDR3 is TGTGCCAGCAGGCCCCTAGCGGGAGGGCCCTACGAGCAGTACTTC. It encodes CASRPLAGGPYEQYF.

The chain combines TRBV5-5 with TRBJ2-5, with 7 nucleotides matching TRBD1. V lost 3 bases, J lost 6 bases, and 11 bases stayed unmatched. This CDR3 contains 15 residues. CDR1 is SGHKS, CDR2 YYEKEE, per germline (reference sequence). This chain's CDR3 is CASSWWTGERKTQYF. The CDR3 DNA reads TGTGCCAGCAGCTGGTGGACAGGTGAGAGGAAGACCCAGTACTTC. Filled out from reference TRBV5-5 and TRBJ2-5, the complete variable domain reads DAGVTQSPTHLIKTRGQQVTLRCSPISGHKSVSWYQQVLGQGPQFIFQYYEKEERGRGNFPDRFSARQFPNYSSELNVNALLLGDSALYLCASSWWTGERKTQYFGPGTRLLVL.

This clonotype came up a few times. The chain links TRBV3-1 to TRBJ1-1; D gene unclear. This CDR3 is built from 14 residues. In germline, CDR1 is LGHDT, CDR2 YNNKEL (reference sequence). Deletions cut 0 bases from V and 4 bases from J, with 9 bases between. The CDR3 loop is CASSQDLSSTEAFF. The DNA of the CDR3 is TGTGCCAGCAGCCAAGACTTATCAAGCACTGAAGCTTTCTTT.

At least ten counts were recorded for this clonotype. The V gene is TRBV5-5, the J gene TRBJ2-3; no firm D call. The germline V gene encodes CDR1 SGHKS and CDR2 YYEKEE (reference sequence). CDR3 length: 14 amino acids. Between the trimmed V and J ends, which lost 0 bases and 1 base, there was a span of 6 bases. The CDR3 is CASSLGLRTDTQYF. The CDR3 DNA follows: TGTGCCAGCAGCTTGGGGCTACGCACAGATACGCAGTATTTT.